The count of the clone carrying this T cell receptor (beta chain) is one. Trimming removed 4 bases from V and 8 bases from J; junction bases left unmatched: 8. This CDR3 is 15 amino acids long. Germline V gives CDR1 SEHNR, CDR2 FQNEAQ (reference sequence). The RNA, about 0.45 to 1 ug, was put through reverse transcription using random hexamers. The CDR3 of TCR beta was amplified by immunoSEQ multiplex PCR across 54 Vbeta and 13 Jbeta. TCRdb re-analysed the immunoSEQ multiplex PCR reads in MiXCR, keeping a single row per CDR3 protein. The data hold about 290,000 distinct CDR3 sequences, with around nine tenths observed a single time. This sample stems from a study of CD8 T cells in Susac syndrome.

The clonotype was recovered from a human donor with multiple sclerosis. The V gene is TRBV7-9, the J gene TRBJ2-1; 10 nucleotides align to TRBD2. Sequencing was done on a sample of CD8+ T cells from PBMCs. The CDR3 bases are TGTGCCAGCAGCTCCCTAGCGGGGGCATTCGATGAGCAGTTCTTC. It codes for CASSSLAGAFDEQFF.